This record covers a single TCR beta chain. Its antigen remains unidentified. Mismatch with germline at one junction end may stem from a read error. CD4 T cells were positively selected, then CD8 T cells from the CD4-negative fraction. This entry is derived from a study of naive and memory T cell subsets. The beta constant-region primer was an equimolar mix of two oligonucleotides covering TRBC1 and TRBC2. Nested alpha and beta constant-region primers with the SP2 primer drove four PCR rounds on ligated cDNA. An oligonucleotide with the SP2 primer and a 12-nucleotide UMI was ligated to the cDNA 3' end. TCRdb reprocessed the UMI-ligation and nested PCR reads with MiXCR, giving one entry per CDR3 protein. The data contain about 160,000 distinct CDR3 sequences, about 20% of them singletons. The CDR3 contains 13 residues. The germline V gene has CDR1 SGHAT and CDR2 FQNNGV. Study results and caveats: Naive and memory subsets had different power law exponents for TCR abundance. Diversity fell and Gini index rose from naive through CM, EM, EMRA. Possibly reflecting memory cells re-expressing CD45RA, a few larger clonotypes occurred in naive repertoires, especially CD8.

The source is a human donor in good health. The sequenced sample consisted of naive CD4+ T cells from blood. The chain carries TRBV11-2 and TRBJ2-3; D gene uncertain. The CDR3 DNA is TGTGTCAGCAGCTTAGCTTCCGCAGATACGCAGTATTTT. Protein sequence: CVSSLASADTQYF.